The 32 T cell receptor beta chains below all came from one sample that was sequenced in a study of CD8 T cells in ankylosing spondylitis (dated by TCRdb to about 2017). Library preparation was by 5' RACE. The run used an Illumina HiSeq 2500. The public reads were reprocessed in TCRdb via fastp at Q25 and MiXCR, keeping in-frame beta chains. Identical CDR3 proteins give one entry, which carries the most common genes and DNA. For this sample the table gives about 200,000 distinct CDR3 sequences, of which 10% to 15% were detected only once. The ten most abundant clones make up more than 15% of the sample. The sequenced sample was blood, either unsorted or a sorted T cell fraction (not recorded which). Receptor source: a male donor with ankylosing spondylitis or in good health (not recorded which).

This clonotype has at least ten counts. This chain joins TRBV29-1 and TRBJ1-1, with TRBD1 identical over 8 bases. V trimming: 6 bases; J trimming: 5 bases; junction bases outside the gene matches: 11. Looked up from germline, CDR1 is SQVTM and CDR2 is ANQGSEA. This CDR3 has 14 amino acids. As DNA, the CDR3 is TGCAGCGTAACTACCGGGACAGGCGGGACTGAAGCTTTCTTT. Residues: CSVTTGTGGTEAFF.

This clonotype was observed a handful of times. This chain joins TRBV9 and TRBJ1-2, with a weak D call TRBD1 (5 bases). Germline-derived CDR1 and CDR2 are SGDLS and YYNGEE. V lost 3 bases and J lost 6, with 9 bases in between. CDR3 length: 12 residues. In DNA, the CDR3 is TGTGCCAGCAGCGATGGGGGACATGGCTACACCTTC. It translates to CASSDGGHGYTF.

This clonotype turned up a few times. This rearrangement joins TRBV3-1 to TRBJ2-7, with D possibly matching TRBD2 (5 bases). Per the germline V gene, CDR1 is LGHDT and CDR2 is YNNKEL (reference sequence). The CDR3 runs 16 residues. V gave up 4 bases and J gave up 5 bases, with 21 bases separating them. CDR3 coding DNA: TGTGCCAGCAGCCCCGCACCAGTCCGGGGAACGGACGAGCAGTACTTC. Protein: CASSPAPVRGTDEQYF.

This clonotype has at least ten counts. This chain connects TRBV29-1 to TRBJ2-5, with D perhaps TRBD2 (5 bases). Trimming took 7 bases from V and 0 from J, leaving 12 bases between them. Germline-derived CDR1 and CDR2 are SQVTM and ANQGSEA. The CDR3 covers 13 residues. Here the CDR3 reads CSADGENQETQYF. CDR3 DNA sequence: TGCAGCGCTGATGGGGAGAACCAAGAGACCCAGTACTTC.

The rearrangement links TRBV4-1 to TRBJ2-7; possible D gene TRBD1, 6 bases. Germline CDR1 is MGHRA and CDR2 is YSYEKL. V lost 2 bases and J 2 bases, leaving 13 bases between the germline ends. This CDR3 spans 15 amino acids. This CDR3 is CASSQQDRSAYEQYF. In DNA, the CDR3 is TGCGCCAGCAGCCAACAAGACAGGTCAGCCTACGAGCAGTACTTC.

The chain combines TRBV4-2 with TRBJ2-1, with TRBD2 matching over 10 bases. Germline assignment: CDR1 LGHNA and CDR2 YNFKEQ. The CDR3 runs 16 residues. Trimming took 1 base from V and 4 from J; bases not matched to a gene: 4. The CDR3: CASSQVAGGTYNEQFF. The DNA of the CDR3 is TGTGCCAGCAGCCAAGTAGCGGGAGGAACGTACAATGAGCAGTTCTTC.

This clonotype was found a few times. The gene calls are TRBV19 and TRBJ1-2; 8 bases agree with TRBD1. The germline CDR1 and CDR2 sequences are LNHDA and SQIVND (reference sequence). V lost 3 bases and J lost 8; bases outside the gene matches: 5. There are 13 residues in the CDR3. CDR3 residues: CASSIGQGAGYTF. CDR3 sequence (DNA): TGTGCCAGTAGTATCGGGCAGGGGGCCGGCTACACCTTC.

This clonotype was seen many times. The chain uses TRBV29-1 and TRBJ2-7; 7 positions match TRBD1. The CDR3 runs 12 residues. Germline-derived CDR1 and CDR2 are SQVTM and ANQGSEA. V trimming: 7 bases; J trimming: 7 bases; junction bases outside the gene matches: 10. The CDR3 DNA follows: TGCAGCGCCAGGGGACAGTTTAGGGAGCAGTACTTC. Translated: CSARGQFREQYF.

V is TRBV29-1 and J is TRBJ1-2; D remains ambiguous. The CDR3 is made up of 15 amino acids. CDR1 SQVTM and CDR2 ANQGSEA come from the germline V gene. V was cut by 0 bases and J by 8 bases, with 19 bases left in between. CDR3 loop: CSVEDRNRGPRGYTF. DNA of the CDR3: TGCAGCGTTGAAGATCGTAACAGAGGCCCGCGGGGCTACACCTTC.

This clonotype was found a few times. The V call is TRBV13, the J call TRBJ2-7; 7 bases match TRBD1. The V gene end was trimmed by 3 bases and the J gene end by 6 bases; junction bases not matched to a gene: 5. Germline CDR1 reads PRHDT; CDR2 reads FYEKMQ (reference sequence). CDR3 length equals 13 residues. CDR3 residues: CASSLGQRGEQYF. CDR3 nucleotides: TGTGCCAGCAGCTTGGGACAGAGGGGCGAGCAGTACTTC.

The V call is TRBV7-2, the J call TRBJ2-3; D is possibly TRBD2 (5 bases). The germline gives CDR1 SGHTA, CDR2 FQGNSA. CDR3 size: 14 residues. With 5 bases removed from V and 2 bases from J, the gap between germline ends came to 11 bases. This CDR3 reads CASSSTRDTDTQYF. The CDR3 DNA follows: TGTGCCAGCAGCAGTACTAGAGACACAGATACGCAGTATTTT.

This clonotype was counted only a few times. The gene calls are TRBV30 and TRBJ2-3, with TRBD1 as a possible D gene (7 bases). Germline loops: CDR1 GTSNPN, CDR2 SVGIG (reference sequence). The V and J ends lost 2 bases and 6 bases respectively, with 21 bases between them. CDR3 size: 16 residues. The CDR3 protein is CAWSPLAGRGVDTQYF. The CDR3 nucleotides read TGTGCCTGGAGTCCCCTTGCGGGCAGGGGGGTGGATACGCAGTATTTT.

This sequence joins TRBV5-6 and TRBJ2-3, with a weak D call TRBD2 (6 bases). This CDR3 contains 16 residues. V was cut by 1 base and J by 1 base, with 13 bases left in between. Germline CDR1 is SGHDT and CDR2 is YYEEEE. This chain's CDR3 is CASSLPTTGGTDTQYF. The CDR3 DNA reads as TGTGCCAGCAGCTTGCCAACGACGGGGGGCACAGATACGCAGTATTTT.

This clonotype was detected only a few times. The chain joins TRBV27 to TRBJ1-1; no firm D call. This CDR3 contains 14 residues. V lost 5 bases and J 4 bases, leaving 14 bases between the germline ends. Germline CDR1 is MNHEY and CDR2 is SMNVEV (reference sequence). CDR3 DNA sequence: TGTGCCAGCAGTCCCCTCGAGGGAGTCACTGAAGCTTTCTTT. It is translated as CASSPLEGVTEAFF.

The chain recombines TRBV12-2 with TRBJ1-5; TRBD1, the table's D call, was not compared with the DNA. TRBV12-2 is noted as a pseudogene. The CDR3 totals 19 residues. The CDR3 sequence is CASRLGDRGLDYGNQPQHF. Here the CDR3 DNA reads TGTGCAAGTCGCTTAGGGGACAGGGGGCTAGATTATGGCAATCAGCCCCAGCATTTT.

V and J are TRBV20-1 and TRBJ2-1; 13 bases agree with TRBD2. The CDR3 length is 18 residues. Germline V lookup: CDR1 DFQATT, CDR2 SNEGSKA (reference sequence). Unmatched junction bases numbered 14, after V lost 0 bases and J lost 9 bases. The CDR3 is CSARDQQFTSGGALEQFF. The DNA of the CDR3 is TGCAGTGCTAGAGACCAACAGTTCACTAGCGGGGGGGCACTTGAGCAGTTCTTC.

This clonotype was recorded a few times. V usage is TRBV7-9 and J usage is TRBJ2-1, with TRBD2 matching over 12 bases. V lost 6 bases, J lost 8 bases, and 5 bases stayed unmatched. In germline, CDR1 is SEHNR, CDR2 FQNEAQ (reference sequence). The CDR3 is 14 residues long. CDR3 residues: CASRTSGGNDEQFF. The CDR3 nucleotides read TGTGCCAGCAGAACTAGCGGGGGGAACGATGAGCAGTTCTTC.

This clonotype was counted ten times or more. The CDR3 region has the DNA TGTGCCAGCAGCCAAGATGATGCAGGCGACACTGAAGCTTTCTTT. Amino acid sequence: CASSQDDAGDTEAFF. The genes are TRBV14 and TRBJ1-1; D call uncertain. The germline V and J ends were trimmed by 0 bases and 3 bases, with 11 bases remaining between them. The CDR3 has 15 residues. Germline V gives CDR1 SGHDN, CDR2 FVKESK.

This clonotype showed up just a few times. This chain joins TRBV7-8 and TRBJ1-5; the D gene is possibly TRBD1 (5 bases). CDR1 and CDR2 from the germline V gene are SGHVS and FQNEAQ. V lost 8 bases, J lost 5 bases, and 13 bases lay in between. This CDR3 is built from 13 residues. DNA for the CDR3: TGTGCCAGCTCCTCTGGAGGGGATCAGCCCCAGCATTTT. Its protein product is CASSSGGDQPQHF.

This clonotype was detected only a few times. J is TRBJ2-7 and V is TRBV4-2, with a possible D match to TRBD2 (5 bases). Per the germline V gene, CDR1 is LGHNA and CDR2 is YNFKEQ. This CDR3 has 15 residues. With 2 bases removed from V and 6 bases from J, the gap between germline ends came to 17 bases. The CDR3 DNA reads TGTGCCAGCAGCCAACCCTCCGGGAACCGCGGCGAGCAGTACTTC. Protein: CASSQPSGNRGEQYF.

This clonotype has a handful of counts. V and J are TRBV3-1 and TRBJ2-3; 7 bases map to TRBD2. Germline CDR1 is LGHDT and CDR2 is YNNKEL (reference sequence). This CDR3 comprises 16 residues. J gave up 8 bases and V 1 base, and 12 bases lay outside the gene matches. This chain's CDR3 is CASSQVLAGDSSTQYF. The CDR3 region has the DNA TGTGCCAGCAGCCAAGTCTTGGCGGGAGACTCCTCTACGCAGTATTTT.

This clonotype was observed a few times. The gene calls are TRBV6-5 and TRBJ1-4; TRBD1 matches 10 bases. Germline CDR1 reads MNHEY; CDR2 reads SVGAGI. V shed 0 bases and J 7 bases; nucleotides not matched to a gene: 2. There are 15 residues in the CDR3. For the CDR3, the DNA is TGTGCCAGCAGTTACTCCGGGACAGGGGTTGAAAAACTGTTTTTT. Amino acid sequence: CASSYSGTGVEKLFF.

This clonotype was seen at least ten times. The gene calls are TRBV29-1 and TRBJ2-2, with D possibly TRBD2 on 6 matching bases. This CDR3 region has 19 residues. Deletions cut 1 base from V and 5 bases from J, with 26 bases between. The germline gives CDR1 SQVTM, CDR2 ANQGSEA. The DNA for the CDR3 is TGCAGCGTTGAAGCCCAGACGGGCTCTCGACTAGGCGGGACCGGGGAGCTGTTTTTT. Its translation: CSVEAQTGSRLGGTGELFF.

This clonotype appeared many times. The rearrangement joins TRBV11-2 to TRBJ2-7, with D possibly matching TRBD2 (5 bases). V was cut by 0 bases and J by 5 bases, with 14 bases left in between. This CDR3 contains 15 residues. Germline V gene data show CDR1 as SGHAT and CDR2 as FQNNGV. The DNA of the CDR3 is TGTGCCAGCAGCTTAGAATCCGGGGTGGGGAACGAGCAGTACTTC. This gives the protein CASSLESGVGNEQYF.

This clonotype was picked up many times. The chain is built from TRBV20-1 and TRBJ1-5; no reliable D call. Germline-derived CDR1 and CDR2 are DFQATT and SNEGSKA (reference sequence). This CDR3 has 16 residues. V lost 0 bases and J lost 0, with 12 bases in between. The CDR3 region is CSARDWGSDSNQPQHF. CDR3 bases: TGCAGTGCTAGAGATTGGGGTTCGGATAGCAATCAGCCCCAGCATTTT.

This clonotype came up many times. The V call is TRBV2, the J call TRBJ1-1; D is perhaps TRBD1 (6 bases). Looked up from germline, CDR1 is SNHLY and CDR2 is FYNNEI. V gave up 8 bases and J gave up 0 bases, with 16 bases separating them. This CDR3 spans 15 amino acids. In DNA form, the CDR3 reads TGTGCCAGCGAAAACTTTGGGACATTGAACACTGAAGCTTTCTTT. As protein: CASENFGTLNTEAFF.

This chain joins TRBV21-1 and TRBJ2-6; TRBD1 reflects the table's D call only, with no check against the DNA. TRBV21-1 is tagged as a pseudogene. CDR3 size: 17 residues. This CDR3 is CASTRQGVDSGANVLTF. The DNA for the CDR3 is TGTGCCAGCACCAGACAGGGGGTAGACTCTGGGGCCAACGTCCTGACTTTC.

This clonotype has just a few counts. CDR3 region: CASSAGPMGFF. In DNA form, the CDR3 reads TGTGCCAGCAGTGCGGGACCCATGGGGTTTTTT. The chain joins TRBV6-1 to TRBJ2-2; D could derive from TRBD1 or TRBD2 (5 bases each). The V gene lost 4 bases and the J gene lost 16 bases, with 13 bases spanning the gap. The germline CDR1 and CDR2 sequences are MNHNS and SASEGT. CDR3 length: 11 residues.

This clonotype was found a few times. CDR3 sequence (DNA): TGTGCCAGCAGTTTAAATGGTCTATCGGAGACCCAGTACTTC. It yields the protein CASSLNGLSETQYF. The chain combines TRBV27 with TRBJ2-5; D remains unclear. V was trimmed by 2 bases and J by 5 bases, leaving 12 bases between them. The CDR3 contains 14 residues. CDR1 and CDR2 (germline): MNHEY, SMNVEV (reference sequence).

The rearrangement joins TRBV7-8 to TRBJ1-5; 8 nucleotides match TRBD1. Unmatched junction bases numbered 4, after V lost 3 bases and J lost 9 bases. The CDR3 length is 13 residues. The germline V gene has CDR1 SGHVS and CDR2 FQNEAQ. CDR3 nucleotides: TGTGCCAGCAGCTTCGACAGGGGATGGCCCCAGCATTTT. The encoded protein is CASSFDRGWPQHF.

About this clonotype itself: In this CDR3 the conserved last residue, phenylalanine or tryptophan, is missing, so a read error is likely. The chain employs TRBV15 and TRBJ2-7, with unresolved D. The germline V gene has CDR1 LNHNV and CDR2 YYDKDF (reference sequence). The V and J ends lost 0 bases and 5 bases respectively, with 11 bases between them. The CDR3 length is 14 residues. This CDR3 reads CATSRDLVGDEQYL. Here the CDR3 DNA reads TGTGCCACCAGCAGAGATCTGGTCGGCGACGAGCAGTACTTA.

A remark on this clonotype: The junction departs from germline at one end; a sequencing error may be responsible. This chain uses TRBV4-1 with TRBJ2-5; perhaps TRBD1 as D (7 bases). Germline V CDR1 and CDR2: MGHRA, YSYEKL. This CDR3 is built from 17 residues. The CDR3 loop is CTSSQDLEGATQETQYF. The DNA for the CDR3 is TGCACCAGCAGCCAAGATCTGGAGGGGGCGACTCAAGAGACCCAGTACTTC.